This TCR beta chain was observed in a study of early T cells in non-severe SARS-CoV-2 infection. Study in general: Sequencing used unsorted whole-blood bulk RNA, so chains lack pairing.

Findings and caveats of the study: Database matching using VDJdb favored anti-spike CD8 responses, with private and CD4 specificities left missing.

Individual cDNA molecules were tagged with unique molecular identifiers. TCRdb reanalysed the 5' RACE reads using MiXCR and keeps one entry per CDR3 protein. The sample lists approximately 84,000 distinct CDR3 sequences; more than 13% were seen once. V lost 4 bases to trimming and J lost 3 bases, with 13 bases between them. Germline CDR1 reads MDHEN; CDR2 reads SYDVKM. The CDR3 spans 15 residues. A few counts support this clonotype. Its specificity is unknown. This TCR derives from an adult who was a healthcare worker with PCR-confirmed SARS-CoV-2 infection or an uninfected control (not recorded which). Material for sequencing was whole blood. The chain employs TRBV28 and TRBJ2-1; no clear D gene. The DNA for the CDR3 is TGTGCCAGCAGTTCCCCGACTCTATACTACAATGAGCAGTTCTTC. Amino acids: CASSSPTLYYNEQFF.